A single T cell receptor beta chain is shown here with its context. V dropped 6 bases and J dropped 5; count of bases not matched to a gene: 15. This CDR3 contains 16 residues. Germline V CDR1 and CDR2: SGHRS, YFSETQ. 60 Vbeta and 13 Jbeta primers were used in PCR. Assay used: immunoSEQ multiplex PCR; TCRdb lists only in-frame clones, some missing. The sample includes roughly 130,000 clones, around four fifths of them seen just once. This record belongs to a study of cytomegalovirus exposure and HLA in healthy donors. This clonotype originated in a man between 25 and 39 years old in good health and CMV-seronegative. The V gene is TRBV5-1, the J gene TRBJ1-1, with 8 bases identical to TRBD1. Sample: PBMCs. The CDR3 coding sequence is TGCGCCAGCACCGTCACAGGGGGGGGGATTGGAACTGAAGCTTTCTTT. This gives the protein CASTVTGGGIGTEAFF. Using reference TRBV5-1 and TRBJ1-1 for the parts outside the CDR3, the full variable domain is KAGVTQTPRYLIKTRGQQVTLSCSPISGHRSVSWYQQTPGQGLQFLFEYFSETQRNKGNFPGRFSGRQFSNSRSEMNVSTLELGDSALYLCASTVTGGGIGTEAFFGQGTRLTVV.